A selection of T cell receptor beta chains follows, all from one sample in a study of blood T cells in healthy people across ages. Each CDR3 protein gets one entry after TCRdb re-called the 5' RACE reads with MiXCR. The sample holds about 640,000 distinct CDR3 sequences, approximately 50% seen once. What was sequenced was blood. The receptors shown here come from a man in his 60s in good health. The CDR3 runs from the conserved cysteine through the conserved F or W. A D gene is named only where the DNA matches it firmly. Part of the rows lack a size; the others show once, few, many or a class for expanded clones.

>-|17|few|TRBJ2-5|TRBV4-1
TGCGCCAGCAGCCAAGGGGCAGGTAGCGGTAAGGGAGAGACCCAGTACTTC
CASSQGAGSGKGETQYF
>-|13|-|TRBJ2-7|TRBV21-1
TGTGCCAGCAGCAAAGGTACGGGCTACGAGCAGTACTTC
CASSKGTGYEQYF
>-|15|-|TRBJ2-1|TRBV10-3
TGTGCCATCAGTCCTGGGACGGTGACCTACAATGAGCAGTTCTTC
CAISPGTVTYNEQFF
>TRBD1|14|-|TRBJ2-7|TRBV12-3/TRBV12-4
TGTGCCAGCAGTTTGGGGACAGGCCACCGCGAGCAGTACTTC
CASSLGTGHREQYF
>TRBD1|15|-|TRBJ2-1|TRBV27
TGTGCCAGCACAACTAGGGGGCCTTCCTACAATGAGCAGTTCTTC
CASTTRGPSYNEQFF
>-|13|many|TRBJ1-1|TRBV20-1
TGCAGTGCTAGACAGGGTGTAGGCACTGAAGCTTTCTTT
CSARQGVGTEAFF
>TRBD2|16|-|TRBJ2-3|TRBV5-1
TGCGCCAGCAGCACCCTTAGCGGGGGAGTATCAGATACGCAGTATTTT
CASSTLSGGVSDTQYF
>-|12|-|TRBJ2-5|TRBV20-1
TGCAGTGCCCCCAGGGCGGAGGAGACCCAGTACTTC
CSAPRAEETQYF
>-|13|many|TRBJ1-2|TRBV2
TGTGCCAGCAGGGAGACAGTGAACTATGGCTACACCTTC
CASRETVNYGYTF
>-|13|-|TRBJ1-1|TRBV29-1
TGCAGCGTTGGTGCCGGACAGTACACTGAAGCTTTCTTT
CSVGAGQYTEAFF
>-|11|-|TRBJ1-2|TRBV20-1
TGCAGTGCTACCCGATCGGATGGCTACACCTTC
CSATRSDGYTF
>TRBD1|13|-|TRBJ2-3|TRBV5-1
TGCGCCAGCAGCTCAGGGGGCCAAGATACGCAGTATTTT
CASSSGGQDTQYF
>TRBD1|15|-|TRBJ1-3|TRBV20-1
TGCAGTGCTAGAGGAACAGGGGACACTGGAAACACCATATATTTT
CSARGTGDTGNTIYF
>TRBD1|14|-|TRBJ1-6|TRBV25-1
TGTGCCAGCACACAGGGGGGATATAATTCACCCCTCCACTTT
CASTQGGYNSPLHF
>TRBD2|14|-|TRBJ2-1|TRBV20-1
TGCAGTGCTGGGACCGGGACTAGCGGTTCTGGGCAGTTCTTC
CSAGTGTSGSGQFF
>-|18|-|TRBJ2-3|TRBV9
TGTGCCAGCAGCGTATCCCCCGCTAGCGCGTGGTCCACAGATACGCAGTATTTT
CASSVSPASAWSTDTQYF
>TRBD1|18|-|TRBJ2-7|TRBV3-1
TGTGCCAGCAGCCAAGATCCGGTGACAGGGCTACCGTTCTACGAGCAGTACTTC
CASSQDPVTGLPFYEQYF
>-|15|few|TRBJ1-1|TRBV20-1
TGCAGTGCTAGAGATGGAAAGGGCGGAGTCACTGAAGCTTTCTTT
CSARDGKGGVTEAFF
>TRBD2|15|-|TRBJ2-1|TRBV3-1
TGTGCCAGCAGCCAAGAGTCGCTAGCGGGAGGTGAGCAGTTCTTC
CASSQESLAGGEQFF
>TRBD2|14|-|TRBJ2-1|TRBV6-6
TGTGCCAGCAGGACTAGCGGGACGCATAATGAGCAGTTCTTC
CASRTSGTHNEQFF
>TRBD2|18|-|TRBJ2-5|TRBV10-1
TGCGCCAGCAGTGAGTCCCCTCTAGCGGGGGGCCTCCAAGAGACCCAGTACTTC
CASSESPLAGGLQETQYF
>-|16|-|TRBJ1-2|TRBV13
TGTGCCAGCAGCTCCAAGGAGGAAATCTTTAACTATGGCTACACCTTC
CASSSKEEIFNYGYTF
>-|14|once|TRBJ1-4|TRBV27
TGTGCCAGCAGAGGGCATGCAACTAATGAAAAACTGTTTTTT
CASRGHATNEKLFF
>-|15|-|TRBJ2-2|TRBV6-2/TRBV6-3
TGTGCCAGCAGTTACTCGATAGGCGGTCCCGGGGAGCTGTTTTTT
CASSYSIGGPGELFF
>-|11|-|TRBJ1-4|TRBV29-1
TGCAGCGTTGAACTTGCTGAAAAACTGTTTTTT
CSVELAEKLFF
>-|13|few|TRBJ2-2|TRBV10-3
TGTGCCACGGAGGGGCAAGGCACCGGGGAGCTGTTTTTT
CATEGQGTGELFF
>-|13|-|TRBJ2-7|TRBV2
TGTGCCAGCAGTGCAGGAGGGGGCGGTCGGCAGTACTTC
CASSAGGGGRQYF
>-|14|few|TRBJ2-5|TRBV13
TGTGCCAGCAGCCGGGGGGCCACAGGAGAGACCCAGTACTTC
CASSRGATGETQYF
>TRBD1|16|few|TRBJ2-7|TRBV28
TGTGCCAGCAGTGGGACAGGGGGCTTCTGGAATTACGAGCAGTACTTC
CASSGTGGFWNYEQYF
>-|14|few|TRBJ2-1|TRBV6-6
TGTGCCAGCAGAACCAGGGTGGGCTACAATGAGCAGTTCTTC
CASRTRVGYNEQFF
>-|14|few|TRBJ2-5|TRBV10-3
TGTGCCATCAGTAGCAGTGGCGCGGAGGAGACCCAGTACTTC
CAISSSGAEETQYF
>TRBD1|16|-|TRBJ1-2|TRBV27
TGTGCCAGCAGTTCCCTGACAGGGAGGTCGAACTATGGCTACACCTTC
CASSSLTGRSNYGYTF
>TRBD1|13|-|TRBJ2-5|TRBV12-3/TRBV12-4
TGTGCCAGCAGAAGTACAGGGGGCAATGAGCAGTACTTC
CASRSTGGNEQYF
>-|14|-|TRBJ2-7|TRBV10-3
TGTGCCACCCATCCCGGGACAAAGGATTACGAGCAGTACTTC
CATHPGTKDYEQYF
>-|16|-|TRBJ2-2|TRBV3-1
TGTGCCAGCAGCCAAGTTTCAGGGGGAGGCACCGGGGAGCTGTTTTTT
CASSQVSGGGTGELFF
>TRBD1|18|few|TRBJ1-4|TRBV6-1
TGTGCCAGCAGTCGGAAGGGGACAGGGGGTATGTTAGCCGAAAAACTGTTTTTT
CASSRKGTGGMLAEKLFF
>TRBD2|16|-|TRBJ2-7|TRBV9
TGTGCCAGCAGCGTAGGGGCGGGGGGAGCCTACAATGAGCAGTACTTC
CASSVGAGGAYNEQYF
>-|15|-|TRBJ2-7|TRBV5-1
TGCGCCAGCAGCTTGGCCGAGGTAGGGGTCGACGAGCAGTACTTC
CASSLAEVGVDEQYF
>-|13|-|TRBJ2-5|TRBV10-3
TGTGCCATCATTTCGGCGATTCAAGAGACCCAGTACTTC
CAIISAIQETQYF
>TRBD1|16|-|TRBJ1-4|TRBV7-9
TGTGCCAGCAGCCCCCGTGGGGACAGGGCAAATGAAAAACTGTTTTTT
CASSPRGDRANEKLFF
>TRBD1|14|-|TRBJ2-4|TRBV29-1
TGCAGCGCCCAAGGGGGCTACGGGCACAATGAGCAGTACTTC
CSAQGGYGHNEQYF
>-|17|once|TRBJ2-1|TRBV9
TGTGCCAGCAGCCCAAACTCGGGGGCCCGCTCCTACAATGAGCAGTTCTTC
CASSPNSGARSYNEQFF
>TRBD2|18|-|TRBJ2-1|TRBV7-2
TGTGCCAGCAGCCCCCCGGGACTAGCGGGGGGTGGGTACAATGAGCAGTTCTTC
CASSPPGLAGGGYNEQFF
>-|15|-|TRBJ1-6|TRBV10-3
TGTGCCATCAGTGAGTCGGGACGTTCTAATTCACCCCTCCACTTT
CAISESGRSNSPLHF
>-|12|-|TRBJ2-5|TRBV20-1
TGCAGTGCTAGTTCGGCCCAAGAGACCCAGTACTTC
CSASSAQETQYF
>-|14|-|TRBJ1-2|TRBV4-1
TGCGCCAGCAGCCAAGTGACAGTTTCCTATGGCTACACCTTC
CASSQVTVSYGYTF
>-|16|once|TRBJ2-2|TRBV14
TGTGCCAGCAGCCTCCTCCGGCCCAGGGCGAGCGGGGAGCTGTTTTTT
CASSLLRPRASGELFF
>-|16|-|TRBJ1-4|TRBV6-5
TGTGCCAGCAGTTACTCGAAGCAGGTCAGGGGCGATAAACTGTTTTTT
CASSYSKQVRGDKLFF
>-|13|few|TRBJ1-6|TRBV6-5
TGTGCCAGCAGTGGACAAAGTAATTCACCCCTCCACTTT
CASSGQSNSPLHF
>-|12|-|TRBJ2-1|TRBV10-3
TGTGCCATCAGGGCCTATAGCAATGAGCAGTTCTTC
CAIRAYSNEQFF
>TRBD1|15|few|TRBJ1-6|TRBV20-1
TGCAGTGCTAGTAGGACAGGGGGCCATAATTCACCCCTCCACTTT
CSASRTGGHNSPLHF